These 18 T cell receptor beta chains originate from one sample sequenced in a study of PD-1 blockade in classical Hodgkin lymphoma. With no exception, relapse followed autologous stem cell transplantation in all patients, and brentuximab vedotin exposure varied. Repertoires were generated with immunoSEQ multiplex PCR, while TCRdb's copy carries only in-frame clones and drops some. The sample lists more than 40,000 clones; around three quarters were seen once. Sequenced here: peripheral blood mononuclear cells (PBMCs), sampled at baseline. These receptors were obtained from a human donor with classical Hodgkin lymphoma.

This clone occurred once. The rearrangement uses TRBV6-5 and TRBJ2-7; tentatively, D is TRBD1 or TRBD2 (6 bases each). The CDR3 is made up of 15 amino acids. The ends were cut back, 6 bases at V and 4 bases at J, with 19 bases in the middle. Germline CDR1 is MNHEY and CDR2 is SVGAGI. The CDR3 sequence: CASSSRGVGVYEQYF. The CDR3 coding sequence is TGTGCCAGCAGCTCAAGGGGGGTTGGCGTTTACGAGCAGTACTTC.

About this clone: The sample holds other DNA sequences that translate to the same CDR3. The J gene is TRBJ2-3, the V gene TRBV5-1, with D possibly matching TRBD1 (5 bases). Trimming left V 4 bases short and J 0 bases short, with 12 bases between. The CDR3 contains 15 residues. Germline V lookup: CDR1 SGHRS, CDR2 YFSETQ. This CDR3 is CASSLRTSSTDTQYF. CDR3 nucleotide sequence: TGCGCCAGCAGCCTCCGGACATCCAGCACAGATACGCAGTATTTT.

The chain has TRBV30 and TRBJ1-3; D is possibly TRBD1 (5 bases). V lost 4 bases and J lost 2, with 9 bases in between. Germline CDR1 is GTSNPN and CDR2 is SVGIG (reference sequence). CDR3 size: 13 residues. Here the CDR3 reads CAWTRGTGNTIYF. DNA for the CDR3: TGTGCCTGGACACGGGGCACTGGAAACACCATATATTTT.

The chain employs TRBV9 and TRBJ2-5, with D perhaps TRBD2 (5 bases). V gave up 3 bases and J gave up 4 bases, with 13 bases separating them. CDR1 and CDR2 (germline): SGDLS, YYNGEE. This CDR3 has 14 amino acids. The chain's CDR3 is CASSATGSRETQYF. In nucleotides, the CDR3 is TGTGCCAGCAGCGCCACGGGATCGAGAGAGACCCAGTACTTC.

This clone was seen more than once but under ten times. This rearrangement joins TRBV30 to TRBJ1-5; D is ambiguous. The V end lost 1 base, the J end lost 0 bases, and 13 bases lay between the germline ends. The CDR3 is 16 amino acids. CDR1 and CDR2 (germline): GTSNPN, SVGIG (reference sequence). The CDR3 coding sequence is TGTGCCTGGAGTGGGTCAGATTTCTATAGCAATCAGCCCCAGCATTTT. Residues: CAWSGSDFYSNQPQHF.

The table lists this clone with a few counts. The gene calls are TRBV6-5 and TRBJ1-1; D uncertain. Trimming shortened V by 8 bases and J by 6 bases, and 16 bases separated the two germline ends. The CDR3 is 13 amino acids. Germline V CDR1 and CDR2: MNHEY, SVGAGI. In DNA, the CDR3 is TGTGCCAGCTCCTCGGTTATGGGTCCTGAAGCTTTCTTT. It encodes CASSSVMGPEAFF.

This chain connects TRBV30 to TRBJ2-7; the match to TRBD2 covers 8 bases. The CDR3 extends over 11 amino acids. Per the germline V gene, CDR1 is GTSNPN and CDR2 is SVGIG (reference sequence). This CDR3 is CGAGADDEQYF. CDR3 bases: TGTGGAGCGGGAGCCGACGACGAGCAGTACTTC.

This chain joins TRBV7-3 and TRBJ2-1, with a possible D match to TRBD1 (7 bases). The V end was cut by 2 bases, the J end by 7 bases, with 15 bases between. The germline gives CDR1 SGHTA, CDR2 FQGTGA. The CDR3 contains 15 residues. CDR3 in amino acids: CASSLGQGEENEQFF. CDR3 nucleotide sequence: TGTGCCAGCAGCTTAGGGCAGGGGGAGGAAAATGAGCAGTTCTTC.

The chain links TRBV9 to TRBJ2-7; 8 bases are a match to TRBD1. Germline values: CDR1 SGDLS, CDR2 YYNGEE. The CDR3 has 15 residues. V lost 0 bases, J lost 5 bases, and 7 bases stayed unmatched. CDR3 residues: CASSVAGQGADEQYF. The CDR3 nucleotides read TGTGCCAGCAGCGTAGCCGGGCAGGGGGCAGACGAGCAGTACTTC.

This sequence joins TRBV6-1 and TRBJ2-4; D is unresolved. The CDR3 is made up of 14 amino acids. With 7 bases removed from V and 0 bases from J, the gap between germline ends came to 10 bases. Germline CDR1 reads MNHNS; CDR2 reads SASEGT. Here the CDR3 reads CASTEGIAKNIQYF. CDR3 coding DNA: TGTGCCAGCACCGAAGGGATAGCCAAAAACATTCAGTACTTC.

V gene TRBV6-5 combines with J gene TRBJ2-2; 7 nucleotides align to TRBD1. From germline, CDR1 is MNHEY and CDR2 SVGAGI. The CDR3 has 16 residues. Trimming cost V 2 bases and J 4 bases; bases outside gene matches: 7. CDR3 coding DNA: TGTGCCAGCAGTTACCGTACAGGGGCGGGCACCGGGGAGCTGTTTTTT. This encodes CASSYRTGAGTGELFF.

The chain has TRBV29-1 and TRBJ1-2, with 10 bases aligning to TRBD1. The germline V gene encodes CDR1 SQVTM and CDR2 ANQGSEA. Germline trimming cut 3 bases from V and 5 bases from J; bases unmatched to any gene: 12. This CDR3 is built from 16 residues. This CDR3 is CSVDAFGTGEGYGYTF. Here the CDR3 DNA reads TGCAGCGTTGATGCCTTTGGGACAGGGGAGGGATATGGCTACACCTTC.

The rearrangement uses TRBV6-5 and TRBJ2-3; 7 positions agree with TRBD1. Looked up from germline, CDR1 is MNHEY and CDR2 is SVGAGI. The V and J ends lost 6 bases and 6 bases, in that order; junction bases with no gene match: 9. This CDR3 is built from 14 residues. The CDR3 is CASRSRQGGDTQYF. For the CDR3, the DNA is TGTGCCAGCAGGAGTAGACAGGGTGGGGATACGCAGTATTTT.

The V gene is TRBV7-2, the J gene TRBJ2-3; 7 bases line up with TRBD2. The CDR3 has 15 amino acids. J lost 9 bases, V lost 2 bases, and 11 bases had no gene match. Per the germline V gene, CDR1 is SGHTA and CDR2 is FQGNSA. In DNA form, the CDR3 reads TGTGCCAGCAGCTTATGGGGGGGAGCACAGATAACGCAGTATTTT. Protein sequence: CASSLWGGAQITQYF.

This chain uses TRBV7-2 with TRBJ2-7, with 12 positions matching TRBD2. J gave up 4 bases and V 3 bases, and 4 bases lay outside the gene matches. This CDR3 contains 15 residues. CDR1 is SGHTA, CDR2 FQGNSA, per germline. The CDR3 DNA is TGTGCCAGCAGCTTGACTAGCGGGAGTACGTACGAGCAGTACTTC. This codes for CASSLTSGSTYEQYF.

This chain connects TRBV27 to TRBJ2-5, with 9 bases that match TRBD2. The CDR3 is 15 residues long. From germline, CDR1 is MNHEY and CDR2 SMNVEV (reference sequence). Trimming at V came to 4 bases and at J to 4 bases, leaving 7 bases not matched to a gene. The CDR3 is CASSSGGLALETQYF. The CDR3 DNA is TGTGCCAGCAGTTCGGGGGGACTAGCCCTAGAGACCCAGTACTTC.

CDR3 protein: CASSRVQGAAYEQYF. In nucleotides, the CDR3 is TGTGCCAGCAGCCGCGTACAGGGGGCTGCCTACGAGCAGTACTTC. The chain couples TRBV14 to TRBJ2-7; 9 bases are shared with TRBD1. This CDR3 region has 15 residues. V lost 4 bases, J lost 2 bases, and 6 bases stayed unmatched. Germline CDR1 and CDR2: SGHDN and FVKESK.

The chain combines TRBV9 with TRBJ2-7; D gene unclear. CDR1 is SGDLS and CDR2 is YYNGEE in the germline V gene. The CDR3 contains 15 residues. V lost 0 bases and J 3 bases, leaving 13 bases between the germline ends. This CDR3 is CASSVGGSFRYEQYF. The CDR3 bases are TGTGCCAGCAGCGTAGGTGGCAGCTTTCGCTACGAGCAGTACTTC.